Reported below is one T cell receptor (beta chain). The antigen is not known. This entry belongs to a study of shared clonotypes between healthy human individuals. Points from the study as a whole: A handful of donors held around 5% of naive CD4 clonotypes in common. Richness estimates generally favored naive over memory subsets.

Produced via immunoSEQ multiplex PCR; TCRdb's table is partial and in-frame only. The sample shows 2.5 million or so clones, around 90% of them seen only once. This CDR3 contains 13 residues. Germline V CDR1 and CDR2: MDHEN, SYDVKM. V shed 3 bases and J shed 7 bases, with 12 bases lying between them. J is TRBJ1-2 and V is TRBV28; D gene ambiguous. The clonotype was recovered from a man between 18 and 29 years old in good health. The sample was naive CD4+ T cells sorted from blood. Subset noted: CD45RA+ positively selected. The CDR3 nucleotides read TGTGCCAGCAGTTTCGGAGGGTACGGTGGCTACACCTTC. Translated, it gives CASSFGGYGGYTF.